This T cell receptor (beta chain) appears in the sequencing data of a study of control samples from healthy donors and cancer patients. V lost 5 bases, J lost 0 bases, and 17 bases stayed unmatched. CDR1 is MNHEY and CDR2 is SMNVEV in the germline V gene (reference sequence). CDR3 length equals 20 residues. Clones were sequenced by immunoSEQ multiplex PCR, and TCRdb holds only the in-frame ones, with some missing. The table records about 150,000 clones, 75% to 95% of them present only once. This sequence was found in a man aged 30 to 39 in good health. The sequencing sample was made of blood. The chain uses TRBV27 and TRBJ2-3; TRBD2 matches at 10 bases. The CDR3 spells CASSPRTIASGGHSTDTQYF. The CDR3 coding sequence is TGTGCCAGCAGTCCACGGACGATCGCTAGCGGGGGCCATAGCACAGATACGCAGTATTTT.